The text below deals with one T cell receptor (beta chain). Its antigen is undetermined. This entry comes from a study of cytomegalovirus exposure and HLA in healthy donors. Primers for the PCR totalled 60 Vbeta and 13 Jbeta. Only in-frame clones appear in the TCRdb table, and some are missing; sequencing was by immunoSEQ multiplex PCR. This sample yields about 80,000 clones, of which approximately 60% are seen a single time; roughly 4% belongs to the top ten. The germline V and J ends were trimmed by 0 bases and 0 bases, with 12 bases remaining between them. The CDR3 has 15 amino acids. The V gene's germline CDR1 is GTSNPN and CDR2 SVGIG (reference sequence). General study points: TCR beta chains numbering more than 150 were designated cytomegalovirus-associated. Serostatus for CMV was the only available immune exposure information. Earlier findings revealed that most TCR beta V segments proved productive either about 87% or about 30% of the time.

The material sequenced was PBMCs. The TCR sequence derives from a male donor in good health and CMV-seropositive. The J gene is TRBJ2-7, the V gene TRBV30; no definite D call. The CDR3, as DNA: TGTGCCTGGAGTGTACTTGGCGGTTTCTCCTACGAGCAGTACTTC. It yields the protein CAWSVLGGFSYEQYF.